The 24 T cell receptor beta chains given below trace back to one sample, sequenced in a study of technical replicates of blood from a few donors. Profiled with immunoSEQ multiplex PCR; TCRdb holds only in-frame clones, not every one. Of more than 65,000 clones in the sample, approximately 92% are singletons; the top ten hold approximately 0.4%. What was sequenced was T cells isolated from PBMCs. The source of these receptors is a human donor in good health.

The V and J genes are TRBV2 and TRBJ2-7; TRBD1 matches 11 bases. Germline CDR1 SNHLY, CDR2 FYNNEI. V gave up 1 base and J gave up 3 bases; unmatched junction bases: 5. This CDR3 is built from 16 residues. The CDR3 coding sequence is TGTGCCAGCAGTGAAGGGACAGGGGGCATCGACTACGAGCAGTACTTC. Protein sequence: CASSEGTGGIDYEQYF.

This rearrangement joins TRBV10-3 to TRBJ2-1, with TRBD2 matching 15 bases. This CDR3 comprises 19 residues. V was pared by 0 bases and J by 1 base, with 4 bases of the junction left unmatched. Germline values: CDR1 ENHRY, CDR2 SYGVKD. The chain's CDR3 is CAISESGGTSGRSYNEQFF. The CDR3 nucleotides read TGTGCCATCAGTGAGTCTGGGGGGACTAGCGGGAGGTCCTACAATGAGCAGTTCTTC.

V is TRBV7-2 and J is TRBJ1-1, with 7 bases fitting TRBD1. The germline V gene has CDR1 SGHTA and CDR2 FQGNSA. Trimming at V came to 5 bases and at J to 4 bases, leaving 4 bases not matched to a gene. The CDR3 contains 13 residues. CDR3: CASSPEGATEAFF. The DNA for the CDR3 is TGTGCCAGCAGCCCAGAGGGGGCCACTGAAGCTTTCTTT.

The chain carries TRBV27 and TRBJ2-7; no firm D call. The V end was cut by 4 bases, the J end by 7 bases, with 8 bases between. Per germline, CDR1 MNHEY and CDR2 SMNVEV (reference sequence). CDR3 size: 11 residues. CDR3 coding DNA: TGTGCCAGCAGTTCTTATCAGGAGCAGTACTTC. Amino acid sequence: CASSSYQEQYF.

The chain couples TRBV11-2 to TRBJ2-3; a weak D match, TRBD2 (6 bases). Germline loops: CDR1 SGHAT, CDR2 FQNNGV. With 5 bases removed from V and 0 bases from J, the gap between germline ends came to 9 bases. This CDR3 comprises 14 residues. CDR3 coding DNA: TGTGCCAGCAGCGGAAGCGGGAGCACAGATACGCAGTATTTT. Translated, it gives CASSGSGSTDTQYF.

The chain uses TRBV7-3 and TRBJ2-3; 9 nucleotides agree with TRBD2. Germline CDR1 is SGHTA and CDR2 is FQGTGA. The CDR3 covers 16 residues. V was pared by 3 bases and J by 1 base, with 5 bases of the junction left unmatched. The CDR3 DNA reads TGTGCCAGCAGCTTTTTAGCGGGAGTGGGCACAGATACGCAGTATTTT. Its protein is CASSFLAGVGTDTQYF. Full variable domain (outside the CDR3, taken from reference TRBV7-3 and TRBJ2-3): GAGVSQTPSNKVTEKGKYVELRCDPISGHTALYWYRQSLGQGPEFLIYFQGTGAADDSGLPNDRFFAVRPEGSVSTLKIQRTERGDSAVYLCASSFLAGVGTDTQYFGPGTRLTVL.

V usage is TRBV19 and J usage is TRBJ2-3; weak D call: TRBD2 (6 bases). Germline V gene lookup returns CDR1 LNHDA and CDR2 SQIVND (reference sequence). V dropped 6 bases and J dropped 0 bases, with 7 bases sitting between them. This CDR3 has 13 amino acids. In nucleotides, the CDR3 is TGTGCCAGTAGCCGGGAGAGCACAGATACGCAGTATTTT. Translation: CASSRESTDTQYF.

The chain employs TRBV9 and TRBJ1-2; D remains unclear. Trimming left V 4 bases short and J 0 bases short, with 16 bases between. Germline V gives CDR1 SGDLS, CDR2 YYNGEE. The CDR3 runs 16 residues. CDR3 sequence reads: CASSPHITGPNYGYTF. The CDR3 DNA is TGTGCCAGCAGCCCCCACATCACGGGTCCTAACTATGGCTACACCTTC.

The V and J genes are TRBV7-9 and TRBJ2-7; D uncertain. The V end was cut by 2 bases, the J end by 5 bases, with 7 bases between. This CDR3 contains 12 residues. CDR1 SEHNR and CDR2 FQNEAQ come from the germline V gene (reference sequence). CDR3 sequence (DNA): TGTGCCAGCAGCTTACACCGAGACGAGCAGTACTTC. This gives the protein CASSLHRDEQYF.

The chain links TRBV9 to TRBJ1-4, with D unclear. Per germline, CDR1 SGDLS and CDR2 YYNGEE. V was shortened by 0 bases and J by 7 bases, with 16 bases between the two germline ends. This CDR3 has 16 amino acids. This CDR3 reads CASSVDTDPEGEKLFF. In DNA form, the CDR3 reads TGTGCCAGCAGCGTAGACACGGACCCGGAGGGTGAAAAACTGTTTTTT.

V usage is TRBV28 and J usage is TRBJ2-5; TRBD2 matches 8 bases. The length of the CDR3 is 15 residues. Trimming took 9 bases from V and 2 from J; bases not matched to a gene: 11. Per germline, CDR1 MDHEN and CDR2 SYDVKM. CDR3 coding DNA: TGTGCCAGACAAGCGGGAGAACGGTGGCAAGAGACCCAGTACTTC. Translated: CARQAGERWQETQYF.

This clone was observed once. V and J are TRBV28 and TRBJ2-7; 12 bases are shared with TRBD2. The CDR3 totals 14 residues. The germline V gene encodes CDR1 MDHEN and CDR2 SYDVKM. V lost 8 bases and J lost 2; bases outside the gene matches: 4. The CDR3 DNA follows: TGTGCCAGCTTTCCTAGCGGGAGGGCCTACGAGCAGTACTTC. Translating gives CASFPSGRAYEQYF.

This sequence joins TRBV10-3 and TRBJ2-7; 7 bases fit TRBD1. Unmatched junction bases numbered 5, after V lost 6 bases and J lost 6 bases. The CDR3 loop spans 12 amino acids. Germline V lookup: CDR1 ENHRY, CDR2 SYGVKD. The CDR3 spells CAIRVTGIEQYF. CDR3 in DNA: TGTGCCATCAGAGTGACAGGGATCGAGCAGTACTTC.

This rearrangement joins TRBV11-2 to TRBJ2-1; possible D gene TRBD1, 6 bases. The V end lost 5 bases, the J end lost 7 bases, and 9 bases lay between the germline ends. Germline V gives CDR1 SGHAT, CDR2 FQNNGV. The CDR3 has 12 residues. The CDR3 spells CASSTQGNEQFF. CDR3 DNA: TGTGCCAGCAGCACACAGGGAAATGAGCAGTTCTTC.

CDR3 nucleotides: TGCGCCAGCAGTGCAGACATCGACACAGATACGCAGTATTTT. Its protein product is CASSADIDTDTQYF. This rearrangement joins TRBV10-1 to TRBJ2-3, with D unclear. The V end lost 4 bases, the J end lost 2 bases, and 10 bases lay between the germline ends. There are 14 residues in the CDR3. Germline-derived CDR1 and CDR2 are WNHNN and SYGVQD (reference sequence).

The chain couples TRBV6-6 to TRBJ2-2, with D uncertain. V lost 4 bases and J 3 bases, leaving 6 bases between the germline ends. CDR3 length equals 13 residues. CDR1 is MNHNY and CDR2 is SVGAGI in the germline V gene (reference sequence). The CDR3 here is CASSFIYTGELFF. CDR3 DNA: TGTGCCAGCAGTTTTATATACACCGGGGAGCTGTTTTTT.

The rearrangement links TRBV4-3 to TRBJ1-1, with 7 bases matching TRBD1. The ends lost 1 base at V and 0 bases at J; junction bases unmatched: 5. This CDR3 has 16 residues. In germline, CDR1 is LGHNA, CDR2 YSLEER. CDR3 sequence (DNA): TGCGCCAGCAGCCAAGCATTCGGGACAGTGAACACTGAAGCTTTCTTT. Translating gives CASSQAFGTVNTEAFF.

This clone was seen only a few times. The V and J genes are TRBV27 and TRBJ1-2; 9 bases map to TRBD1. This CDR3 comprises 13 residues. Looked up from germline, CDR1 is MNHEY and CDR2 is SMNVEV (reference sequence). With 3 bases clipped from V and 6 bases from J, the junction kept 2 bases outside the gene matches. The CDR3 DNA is TGTGCCAGCAGTTTCGGGACAGGGAATGGCTACACCTTC. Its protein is CASSFGTGNGYTF.

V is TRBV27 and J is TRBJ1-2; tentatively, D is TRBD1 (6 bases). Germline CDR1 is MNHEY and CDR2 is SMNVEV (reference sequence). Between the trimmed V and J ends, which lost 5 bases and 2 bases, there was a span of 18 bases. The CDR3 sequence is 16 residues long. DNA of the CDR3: TGTGCCAGCAGTCCCTCAGTGGGGGCCATGAACTATGGCTACACCTTC. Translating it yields CASSPSVGAMNYGYTF.

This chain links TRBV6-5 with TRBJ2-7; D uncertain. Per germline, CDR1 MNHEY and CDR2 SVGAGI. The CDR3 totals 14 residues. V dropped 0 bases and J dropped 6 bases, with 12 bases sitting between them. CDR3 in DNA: TGTGCCAGCAGTTACTCGGCGGAACACGGCGAGCAGTACTTC. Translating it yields CASSYSAEHGEQYF.

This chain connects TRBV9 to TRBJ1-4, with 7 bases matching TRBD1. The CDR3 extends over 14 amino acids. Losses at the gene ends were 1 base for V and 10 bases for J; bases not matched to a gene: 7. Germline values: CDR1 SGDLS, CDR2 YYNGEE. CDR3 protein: CASSVQDRSGKLFF. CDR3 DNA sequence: TGTGCCAGCAGCGTACAGGACAGGTCCGGAAAACTGTTTTTT.

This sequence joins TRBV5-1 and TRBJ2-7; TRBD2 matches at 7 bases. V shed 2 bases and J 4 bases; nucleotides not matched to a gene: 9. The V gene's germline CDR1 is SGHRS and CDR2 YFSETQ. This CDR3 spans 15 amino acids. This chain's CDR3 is CASSFRGSLEYEQYF. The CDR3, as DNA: TGCGCCAGCAGCTTCCGCGGGAGCCTTGAGTACGAGCAGTACTTC.

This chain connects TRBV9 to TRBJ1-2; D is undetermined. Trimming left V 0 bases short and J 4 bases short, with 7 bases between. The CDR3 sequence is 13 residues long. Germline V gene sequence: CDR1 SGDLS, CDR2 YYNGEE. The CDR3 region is CASSVDSFYGYTF. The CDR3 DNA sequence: TGTGCCAGCAGCGTAGACAGCTTCTATGGCTACACCTTC.

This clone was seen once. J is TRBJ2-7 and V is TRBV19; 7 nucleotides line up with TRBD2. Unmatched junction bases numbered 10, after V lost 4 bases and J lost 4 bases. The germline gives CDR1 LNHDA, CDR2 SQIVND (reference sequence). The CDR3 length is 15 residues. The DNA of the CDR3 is TGTGCCAGTAGTAGAGGACTAGACCTAGGTTACGAGCAGTACTTC. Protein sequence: CASSRGLDLGYEQYF.